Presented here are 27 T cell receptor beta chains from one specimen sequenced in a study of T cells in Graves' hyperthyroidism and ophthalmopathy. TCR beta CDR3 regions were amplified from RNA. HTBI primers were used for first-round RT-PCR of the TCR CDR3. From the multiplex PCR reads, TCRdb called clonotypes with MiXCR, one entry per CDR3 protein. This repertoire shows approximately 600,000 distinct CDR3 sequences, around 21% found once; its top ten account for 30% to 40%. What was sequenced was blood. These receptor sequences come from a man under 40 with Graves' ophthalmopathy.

This CDR3 reads CASSLLPGGSTEAFF. In DNA form, the CDR3 reads TGTGCCAGCAGCTTGCTTCCGGGGGGGAGCACTGAAGCTTTCTTT. The V gene is TRBV7-8, the J gene TRBJ1-1, with D possibly matching TRBD1 (5 bases). With 3 bases removed from V and 4 bases from J, the gap between germline ends came to 15 bases. In germline, CDR1 is SGHVS, CDR2 FQNEAQ. The CDR3 extends over 15 amino acids.

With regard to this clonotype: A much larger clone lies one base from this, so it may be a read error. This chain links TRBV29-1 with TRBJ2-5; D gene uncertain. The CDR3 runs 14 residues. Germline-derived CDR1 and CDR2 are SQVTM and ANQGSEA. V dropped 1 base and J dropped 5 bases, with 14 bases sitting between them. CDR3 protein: CSVEGLGVRETQYF. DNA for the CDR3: TGCAGCGTTGAAGGTCTTGGGGTTCGGGAGACCCAGTACTTC.

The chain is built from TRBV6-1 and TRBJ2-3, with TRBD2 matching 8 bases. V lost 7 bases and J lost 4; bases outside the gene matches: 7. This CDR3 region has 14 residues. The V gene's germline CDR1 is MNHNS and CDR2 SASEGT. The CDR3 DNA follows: TGTGCCAGCACCGGGACTAGGAGTGCAGATACGCAGTATTTT. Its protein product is CASTGTRSADTQYF.

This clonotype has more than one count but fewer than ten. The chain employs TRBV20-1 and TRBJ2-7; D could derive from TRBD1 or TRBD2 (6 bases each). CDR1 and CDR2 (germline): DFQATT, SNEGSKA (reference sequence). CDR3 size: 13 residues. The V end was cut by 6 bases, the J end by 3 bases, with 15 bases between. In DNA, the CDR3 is TGCAGTGCCCTGGGGGGCGCCAGCTACGAGCAGTACTTC. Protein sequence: CSALGGASYEQYF.

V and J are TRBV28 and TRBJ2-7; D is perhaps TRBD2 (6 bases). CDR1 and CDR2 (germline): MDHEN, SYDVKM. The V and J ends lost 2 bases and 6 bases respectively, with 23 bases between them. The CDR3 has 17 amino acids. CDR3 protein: CASSLTWQAGLKGEQYF. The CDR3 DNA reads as TGTGCCAGCAGTTTAACCTGGCAGGCGGGATTAAAGGGCGAGCAGTACTTC.

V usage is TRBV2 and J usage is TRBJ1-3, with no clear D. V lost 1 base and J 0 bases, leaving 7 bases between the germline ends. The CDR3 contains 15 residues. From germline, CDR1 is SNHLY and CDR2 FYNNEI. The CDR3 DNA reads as TGTGCCAGCAGTGAAGACATATTCTCTGGAAACACCATATATTTT. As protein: CASSEDIFSGNTIYF. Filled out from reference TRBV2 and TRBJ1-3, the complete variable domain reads EPEVTQTPSHQVTQMGQEVILRCVPISNHLYFYWYRQILGQKVEFLVSFYNNEISEKSEIFDDQFSVERPDGSNFTLKIRSTKLEDSAMYFCASSEDIFSGNTIYFGEGSWLTVV.

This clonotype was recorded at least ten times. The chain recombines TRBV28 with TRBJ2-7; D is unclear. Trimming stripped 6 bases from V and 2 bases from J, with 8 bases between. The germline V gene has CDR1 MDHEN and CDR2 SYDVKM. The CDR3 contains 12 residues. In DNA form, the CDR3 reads TGTGCCAGCAGCATAGGAACCTACGAGCAGTACTTC. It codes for CASSIGTYEQYF.

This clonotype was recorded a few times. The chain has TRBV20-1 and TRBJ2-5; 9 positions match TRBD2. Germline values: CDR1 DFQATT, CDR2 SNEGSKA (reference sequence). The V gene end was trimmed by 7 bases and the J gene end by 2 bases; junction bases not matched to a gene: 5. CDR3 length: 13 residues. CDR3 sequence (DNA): TGCAGTGTGACTAGCGGAAGACAAGAGACCCAGTACTTC. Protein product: CSVTSGRQETQYF.

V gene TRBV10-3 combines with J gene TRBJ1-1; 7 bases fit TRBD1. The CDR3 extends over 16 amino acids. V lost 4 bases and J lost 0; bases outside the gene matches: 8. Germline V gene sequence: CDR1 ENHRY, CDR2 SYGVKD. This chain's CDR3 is CAISAQRTGMNTEAFF. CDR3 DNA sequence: TGTGCCATCAGTGCCCAAAGGACAGGAATGAACACTGAAGCTTTCTTT.

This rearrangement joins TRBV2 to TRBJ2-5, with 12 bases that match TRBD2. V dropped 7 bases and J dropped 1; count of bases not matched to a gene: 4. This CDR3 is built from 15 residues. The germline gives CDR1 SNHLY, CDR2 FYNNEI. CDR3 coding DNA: TGTGCCAGCAAGAGGACTAGCGGGGTCCAAGAGACCCAGTACTTC. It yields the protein CASKRTSGVQETQYF.

CDR3 in amino acids: CASSLGQGTRELFF. CDR3 sequence (DNA): TGCGCCAGCAGCTTGGGGCAGGGGACCAGGGAGCTGTTTTTT. V usage is TRBV5-1 and J usage is TRBJ2-2; the D gene is possibly TRBD1 (6 bases). V was trimmed by 0 bases and J by 9 bases, leaving 12 bases between them. CDR3 length: 14 amino acids. Germline V gene data show CDR1 as SGHRS and CDR2 as YFSETQ.

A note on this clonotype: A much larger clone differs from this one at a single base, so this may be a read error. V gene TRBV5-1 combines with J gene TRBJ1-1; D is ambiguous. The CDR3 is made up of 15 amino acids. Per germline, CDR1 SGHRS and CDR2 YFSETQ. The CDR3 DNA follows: TGCGCCAGCAGCTTTTCGGAGGGAAGTCGAACTGAAGCTCTCTTT. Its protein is CASSFSEGSRTEALF.

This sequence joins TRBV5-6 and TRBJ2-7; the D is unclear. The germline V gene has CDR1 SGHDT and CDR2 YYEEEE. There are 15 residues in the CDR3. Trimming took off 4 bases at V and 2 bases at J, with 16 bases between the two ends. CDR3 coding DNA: TGTGCCAGCAGCCACCTGACATCCCATGCCTACGAGCAGTACTTC. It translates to CASSHLTSHAYEQYF.

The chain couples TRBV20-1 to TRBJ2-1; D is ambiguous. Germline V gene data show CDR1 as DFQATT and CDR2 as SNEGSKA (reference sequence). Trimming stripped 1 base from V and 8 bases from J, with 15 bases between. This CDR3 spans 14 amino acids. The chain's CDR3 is CSARGPLRRDEQFF. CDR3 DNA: TGCAGTGCTAGAGGCCCTCTAAGACGCGATGAGCAGTTCTTC.

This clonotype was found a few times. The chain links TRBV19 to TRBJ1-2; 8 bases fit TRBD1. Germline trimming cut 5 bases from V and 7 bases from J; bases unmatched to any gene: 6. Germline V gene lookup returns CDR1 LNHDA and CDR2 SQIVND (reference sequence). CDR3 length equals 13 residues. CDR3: CASSPDREVGYTF. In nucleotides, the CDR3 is TGTGCCAGTAGTCCGGACAGGGAGGTTGGCTACACCTTC.

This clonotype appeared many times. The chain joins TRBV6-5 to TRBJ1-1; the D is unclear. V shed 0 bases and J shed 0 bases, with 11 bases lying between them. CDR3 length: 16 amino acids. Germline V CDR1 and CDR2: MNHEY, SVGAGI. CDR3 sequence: CASSYSGRNMNTEAFF. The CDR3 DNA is TGTGCCAGCAGTTACTCCGGACGAAACATGAACACTGAAGCTTTCTTT.

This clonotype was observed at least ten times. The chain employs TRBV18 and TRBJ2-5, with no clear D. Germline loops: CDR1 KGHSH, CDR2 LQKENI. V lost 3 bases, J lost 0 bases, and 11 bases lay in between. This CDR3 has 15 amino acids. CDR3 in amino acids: CASSPRPSYQETQYF. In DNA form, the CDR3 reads TGTGCCAGCTCACCCCGGCCCTCGTACCAAGAGACCCAGTACTTC. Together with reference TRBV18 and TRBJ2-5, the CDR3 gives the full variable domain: NAGVMQNPRHLVRRRGQEARLRCSPMKGHSHVYWYRQLPEEGLKFMVYLQKENIIDESGMPKERFSAEFPKEGPSILRIQQVVRGDSAAYFCASSPRPSYQETQYFGPGTRLLVL.

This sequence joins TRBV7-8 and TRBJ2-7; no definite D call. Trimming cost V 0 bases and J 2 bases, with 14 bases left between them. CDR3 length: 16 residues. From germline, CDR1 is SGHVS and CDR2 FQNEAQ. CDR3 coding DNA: TGTGCCAGCAGCTTAGCTCAGGAAGCAGCTACCTACGAGCAGTACTTC. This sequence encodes CASSLAQEAATYEQYF.

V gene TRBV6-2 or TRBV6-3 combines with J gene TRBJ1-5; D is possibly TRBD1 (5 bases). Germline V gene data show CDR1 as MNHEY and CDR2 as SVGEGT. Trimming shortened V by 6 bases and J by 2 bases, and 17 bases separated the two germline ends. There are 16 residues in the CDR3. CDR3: CASRPDSGSGNQPQHF. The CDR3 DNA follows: TGTGCCAGCAGACCCGACAGTGGATCGGGCAATCAGCCCCAGCATTTT.

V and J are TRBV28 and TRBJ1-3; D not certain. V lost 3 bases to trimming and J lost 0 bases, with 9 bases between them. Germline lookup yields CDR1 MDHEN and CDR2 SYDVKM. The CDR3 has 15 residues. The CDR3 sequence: CASSFERRSGNTIYF. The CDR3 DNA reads TGTGCCAGCAGTTTCGAGCGGCGCTCTGGAAACACCATATATTTT.

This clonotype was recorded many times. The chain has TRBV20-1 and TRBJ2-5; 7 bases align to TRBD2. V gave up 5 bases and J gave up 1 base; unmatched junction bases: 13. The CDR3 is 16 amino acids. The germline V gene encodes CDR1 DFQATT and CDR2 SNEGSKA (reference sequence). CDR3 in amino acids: CSASRGWRESQETQYF. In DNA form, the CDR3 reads TGCAGTGCTTCCCGGGGGTGGCGGGAGAGCCAAGAGACCCAGTACTTC.

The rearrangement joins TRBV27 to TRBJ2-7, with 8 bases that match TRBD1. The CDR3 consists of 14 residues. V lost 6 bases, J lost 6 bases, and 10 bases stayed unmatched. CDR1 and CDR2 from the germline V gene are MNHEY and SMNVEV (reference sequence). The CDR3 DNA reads TGTGCCAGCAGCTCCCTCGGACAGGGCCTCGAGCAGTACTTC. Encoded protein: CASSSLGQGLEQYF.

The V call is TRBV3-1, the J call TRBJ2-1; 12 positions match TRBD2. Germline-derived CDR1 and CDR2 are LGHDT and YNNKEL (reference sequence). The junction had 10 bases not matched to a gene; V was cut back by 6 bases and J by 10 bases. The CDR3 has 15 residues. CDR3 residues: CASRTSGRPIQEQFF. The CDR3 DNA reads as TGTGCCAGCAGAACTAGCGGGAGGCCCATCCAAGAGCAGTTCTTC.

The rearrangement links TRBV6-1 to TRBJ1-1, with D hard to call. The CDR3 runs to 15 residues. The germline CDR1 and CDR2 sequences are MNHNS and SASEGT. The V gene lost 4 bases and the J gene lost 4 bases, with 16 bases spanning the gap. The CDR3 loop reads CASSGTPDKGTEAFF. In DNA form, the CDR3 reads TGTGCCAGCAGTGGGACCCCAGATAAGGGCACTGAAGCTTTCTTT.

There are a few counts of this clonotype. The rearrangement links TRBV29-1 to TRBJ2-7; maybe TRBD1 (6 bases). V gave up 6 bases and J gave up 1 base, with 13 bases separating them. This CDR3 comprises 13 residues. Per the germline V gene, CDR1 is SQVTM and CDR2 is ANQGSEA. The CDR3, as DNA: TGCAGCGTGGTGGACAGTCCATCCTACGAGCAGTACTTC. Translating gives CSVVDSPSYEQYF.

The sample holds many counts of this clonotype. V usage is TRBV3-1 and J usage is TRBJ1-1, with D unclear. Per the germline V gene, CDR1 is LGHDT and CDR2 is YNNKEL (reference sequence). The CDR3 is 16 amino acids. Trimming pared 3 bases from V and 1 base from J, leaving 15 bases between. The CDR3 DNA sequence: TGTGCCAGCAGCCACAAAAGCTTGAGGGAGAACACTGAAGCTTTCTTT. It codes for CASSHKSLRENTEAFF.

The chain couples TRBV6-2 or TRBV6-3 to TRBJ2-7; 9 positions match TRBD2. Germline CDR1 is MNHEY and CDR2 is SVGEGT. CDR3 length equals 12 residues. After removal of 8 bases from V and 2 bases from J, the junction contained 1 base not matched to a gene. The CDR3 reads CASRTSAYEQYF. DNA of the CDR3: TGTGCCAGCCGGACTAGCGCCTACGAGCAGTACTTC.